Following are 28 T cell receptor beta chains from one sample sequenced in a study of blood T cell repertoires in COVID-19. Here immunoSEQ multiplex PCR was the method, and the copy in TCRdb shows in-frame clones only, minus some. The sample shows 250,000 to 300,000 clones, just under 90% of them seen only once. The sequenced material came from peripheral blood. The source is a woman aged 50 to 65 with COVID-19, enrolled during active disease.

The V and J genes are TRBV10-1 and TRBJ2-5; 8 bases agree with TRBD1. The V segment lost 2 bases and the J segment 3 bases; nucleotides outside the gene matches: 5. CDR1 WNHNN and CDR2 SYGVQD come from the germline V gene (reference sequence). The CDR3 loop spans 15 amino acids. This CDR3 is CASSEKDRGEETQYF. CDR3 coding DNA: TGCGCCAGCAGTGAGAAAGACAGGGGAGAAGAGACCCAGTACTTC.

The rearrangement joins TRBV6-2 or TRBV6-3 to TRBJ1-1; 12 bases are a match to TRBD1. Germline V gene sequence: CDR1 MNHEY, CDR2 SVGEGT. Germline trimming cut 6 bases from V and 5 bases from J; bases unmatched to any gene: 7. This CDR3 has 15 residues. CDR3 protein: CASSRDRGRGTEAFF. The CDR3 DNA reads as TGTGCCAGCAGCCGGGACAGGGGGCGAGGGACTGAAGCTTTCTTT.

The chain has TRBV29-1 and TRBJ2-1; 11 bases match TRBD2. The CDR3 consists of 14 residues. J was trimmed by 5 bases and V by 8 bases; bases with no gene match: 8. Looked up from germline, CDR1 is SQVTM and CDR2 is ANQGSEA. The CDR3 DNA is TGCAGCTCGATCGGGACTAGCGGCCACAATGAGCAGTTCTTC. It codes for CSSIGTSGHNEQFF.

The chain uses TRBV11-2 and TRBJ2-1; tentative D call: TRBD2 (5 bases). This CDR3 spans 12 amino acids. The germline V gene encodes CDR1 SGHAT and CDR2 FQNNGV. The V and J ends lost 5 bases and 10 bases respectively, with 12 bases between them. DNA for the CDR3: TGTGCCAGCAGCCCGGACTGGCTGGAGCAGTTCTTC. Its protein product is CASSPDWLEQFF.

This clone was observed a single time. V and J are TRBV7-6 and TRBJ2-7, with D possibly being TRBD1 (6 bases). Trimming shortened V by 5 bases and J by 3 bases, and 14 bases separated the two germline ends. Looked up from germline, CDR1 is SGHVS and CDR2 is FNYEAQ. The CDR3 runs 14 residues. CDR3 nucleotide sequence: TGTGCCAGCAGCGATCAGACAGGTCTCTACGAGCAGTACTTC. It yields the protein CASSDQTGLYEQYF. Full variable domain (missing parts from reference TRBV7-6 and TRBJ2-7): GAGVSQSPRYKVTKRGQDVALRCDPISGHVSLYWYRQALGQGPEFLTYFNYEAQQDKSGLPNDRFSAERPEGSISTLTIQRTEQRDSAMYRCASSDQTGLYEQYFGPGTRLTVT.

The table lists this clone with a count of one. The rearrangement links TRBV9 to TRBJ2-5, with 7 nucleotides matching TRBD2. Trimming removed 3 bases from V and 2 bases from J; junction bases left unmatched: 10. The CDR3 length is 16 residues. Germline-derived CDR1 and CDR2 are SGDLS and YYNGEE. CDR3 sequence (DNA): TGTGCCAGCAGCGCCCCCCAGGCTAGCGGACAAGAGACCCAGTACTTC. Amino acid sequence: CASSAPQASGQETQYF.

The V gene is TRBV12-3 or TRBV12-4, the J gene TRBJ1-1, with unresolved D. This CDR3 is 13 amino acids long. With 3 bases removed from V and 3 bases from J, the gap between germline ends came to 8 bases. The CDR3 nucleotides read TGTGCCAGCAGTTTCTCGAGGGACACTGAAGCTTTCTTT. Protein: CASSFSRDTEAFF.

There are a few counts of this clone. J is TRBJ2-3 and V is TRBV11-2; 7 nucleotides line up with TRBD2. V lost 1 base and J lost 4; bases outside the gene matches: 5. Germline CDR1 reads SGHAT; CDR2 reads FQNNGV. This CDR3 spans 15 amino acids. CDR3 sequence: CASSLVTSPPDTQYF. The CDR3 DNA reads as TGTGCCAGCAGCTTAGTGACTAGCCCCCCAGATACGCAGTATTTT.

The V and J genes are TRBV7-8 and TRBJ2-1; TRBD2 matches 9 bases. Germline V lookup: CDR1 SGHVS, CDR2 FQNEAQ. Losses at the gene ends were 5 bases for V and 15 bases for J; bases not matched to a gene: 5. There are 11 residues in the CDR3. This chain's CDR3 is CASSNSGSLFF. The CDR3 DNA reads TGTGCCAGCAGCAATAGCGGGAGTCTGTTCTTC.

This chain joins TRBV6-5 and TRBJ2-1, with a tentative D call TRBD1 (5 bases). CDR1 and CDR2 (germline): MNHEY, SVGAGI. The CDR3 sequence is 15 residues long. V was clipped by 1 base and J by 8 bases, with 15 bases between them. CDR3 protein: CASSYLRPGLDEQFF. DNA of the CDR3: TGTGCCAGCAGTTACTTACGTCCAGGGTTGGATGAGCAGTTCTTC.

This chain uses TRBV5-4 with TRBJ1-1; the match to TRBD1 covers 7 bases. The CDR3 is made up of 12 amino acids. Germline trimming cut 4 bases from V and 11 bases from J; bases unmatched to any gene: 8. Germline V gene lookup returns CDR1 SGHNT and CDR2 YYREEE (reference sequence). CDR3 DNA: TGTGCCAGCAGCCCTGGCAGGGGGTATGCTTTCTTT. Translated: CASSPGRGYAFF.

V and J are TRBV27 and TRBJ1-5; 8 bases agree with TRBD1. With 4 bases clipped from V and 0 bases from J, the junction kept 5 bases outside the gene matches. The CDR3 sequence is 16 residues long. Germline V lookup: CDR1 MNHEY, CDR2 SMNVEV (reference sequence). The CDR3 loop is CASSSRTGTSNQPQHF. CDR3 DNA sequence: TGTGCCAGCAGTTCCCGGACAGGGACTAGCAATCAGCCCCAGCATTTT.

The V and J genes are TRBV10-1 and TRBJ2-1; 13 bases align to TRBD2. Germline V gene sequence: CDR1 WNHNN, CDR2 SYGVQD (reference sequence). After removal of 7 bases from V and 7 bases from J, the junction contained 7 bases not matched to a gene. The CDR3 sequence is 15 residues long. CDR3 loop: CASNGLAGAGNEQFF. The CDR3 DNA is TGCGCCAGCAATGGACTAGCGGGAGCGGGGAATGAGCAGTTCTTC.

V usage is TRBV18 and J usage is TRBJ2-5; D ambiguous. The CDR3 is 13 amino acids. V was trimmed by 4 bases and J by 2 bases, leaving 8 bases between them. The germline gives CDR1 KGHSH, CDR2 LQKENI. CDR3 in DNA: TGTGCCAGCTCACTTAGCAGTCAAGAGACCCAGTACTTC. Protein sequence: CASSLSSQETQYF.

The J gene is TRBJ1-3, the V gene TRBV9, with D hard to call. The CDR3 length is 15 residues. Trimming removed 7 bases at V and 2 bases at J, with 16 bases between. Germline CDR1 is SGDLS and CDR2 is YYNGEE. The CDR3 spells CASQVSANPGNTIYF. The DNA of the CDR3 is TGTGCCAGCCAGGTGTCGGCAAACCCTGGAAACACCATATATTTT. The full variable domain, in which reference TRBV9 and TRBJ1-3 provide the parts outside the CDR3, is DSGVTQTPKHLITATGQRVTLRCSPRSGDLSVYWYQQSLDQGLQFLIQYYNGEERAKGNILERFSAQQFPDLHSELNLSSLELGDSALYFCASQVSANPGNTIYFGEGSWLTVV.

For this clone: The same CDR3 arises from other DNA sequences in this sample as well. The chain links TRBV5-1 to TRBJ2-1; 14 positions agree with TRBD2. The germline CDR1 and CDR2 sequences are SGHRS and YFSETQ. Trimming removed 4 bases from V and 8 bases from J; junction bases left unmatched: 5. This CDR3 contains 15 residues. This CDR3 reads CASSLGLAGADEQFF. In DNA, the CDR3 is TGCGCCAGCAGCCTGGGACTAGCGGGAGCAGATGAGCAGTTCTTC.

The V gene is TRBV9, the J gene TRBJ2-7; 7 bases fit TRBD2. The CDR3 is 14 residues long. V was clipped by 4 bases and J by 5 bases; unmatched bases: 9. CDR1 is SGDLS, CDR2 YYNGEE, per germline. This CDR3 reads CASSPGGSLDEQYF. Written as DNA, the CDR3 is TGTGCCAGCAGCCCCGGCGGGAGTCTAGACGAGCAGTACTTC.

The chain is built from TRBV11-2 and TRBJ2-1; TRBD2 matches at 10 bases. The V gene end was trimmed by 4 bases and the J gene end by 3 bases; junction bases not matched to a gene: 9. The CDR3 runs to 17 residues. Germline CDR1 reads SGHAT; CDR2 reads FQNNGV. The CDR3 here is CASSSPILAGGYNEQFF. The CDR3 region has the DNA TGTGCCAGCAGCTCGCCCATCTTAGCGGGGGGCTACAATGAGCAGTTCTTC.

The chain's CDR3 is CASSVVSRGEAFF. As DNA, the CDR3 is TGTGCCAGCAGCGTAGTTAGTAGGGGGGAAGCTTTCTTT. The rearrangement joins TRBV9 to TRBJ1-1; tentative D call: TRBD1 (6 bases). CDR3 length: 13 residues. V lost 0 bases and J 8 bases, leaving 11 bases between the germline ends. The V gene's germline CDR1 is SGDLS and CDR2 YYNGEE.

The CDR3 region has the DNA TGTGCCAGCAGCCAAATGAGAAGCGGGAGGGCCTACAATGAGCAGTTCTTC. Amino acids: CASSQMRSGRAYNEQFF. The V call is TRBV14, the J call TRBJ2-1; 10 bases match TRBD2. CDR1 SGHDN and CDR2 FVKESK come from the germline V gene. This CDR3 has 17 amino acids. J lost 2 bases, V lost 2 bases, and 6 bases had no gene match.

This clone occurred once. This sequence joins TRBV19 and TRBJ2-7; D might be TRBD2 (6 bases). The CDR3 totals 13 residues. Germline V gene lookup returns CDR1 LNHDA and CDR2 SQIVND (reference sequence). V lost 4 bases to trimming and J lost 3 bases, with 10 bases between them. The CDR3 spells CASSNVGGYEQYF. The DNA of the CDR3 is TGTGCCAGTAGTAATGTGGGGGGCTACGAGCAGTACTTC. Together with reference TRBV19 and TRBJ2-7, the CDR3 gives the full variable domain: DGGITQSPKYLFRKEGQNVTLSCEQNLNHDAMYWYRQDPGQGLRLIYYSQIVNDFQKGDIAEGYSVSREKKESFPLTVTSAQKNPTAFYLCASSNVGGYEQYFGPGTRLTVT.

This clone was found a few times. The chain has TRBV4-3 and TRBJ2-7, with D possibly matching TRBD1 (6 bases). The V and J ends lost 1 base and 2 bases respectively, with 21 bases between them. The germline V gene encodes CDR1 LGHNA and CDR2 YSLEER. This CDR3 comprises 18 residues. The CDR3 region has the DNA TGCGCCAGCAGCCAAGCCCTTCCGCGGGCAGGGGCAACCTACGAGCAGTACTTC. Translating gives CASSQALPRAGATYEQYF.

The chain recombines TRBV11-2 with TRBJ1-2, with TRBD1 matching 8 bases. In germline, CDR1 is SGHAT, CDR2 FQNNGV. The CDR3 consists of 14 residues. Trimming cost V 6 bases and J 8 bases; bases outside gene matches: 11. The CDR3 coding sequence is TGTGCCAGCAGTTCGACAGGGGCCCCCCGGGGCTACACCTTC. Encoded protein: CASSSTGAPRGYTF.

The chain couples TRBV27 to TRBJ1-2, with 9 bases matching TRBD1. V shed 6 bases, J shed 8 bases, and the junction held 10 bases outside the gene matches. The CDR3 totals 14 residues. Looked up from germline, CDR1 is MNHEY and CDR2 is SMNVEV (reference sequence). The CDR3 reads CASSHRDRVSGYTF. Written as DNA, the CDR3 is TGTGCCAGCAGCCACCGGGACAGGGTCAGCGGCTACACCTTC.

This clone has just a few counts. The chain is built from TRBV2 and TRBJ2-7, with D tentatively TRBD1 (6 bases). This CDR3 is built from 13 residues. From germline, CDR1 is SNHLY and CDR2 FYNNEI. V lost 7 bases to trimming and J lost 3 bases, with 13 bases between them. DNA for the CDR3: TGTGCCAGCACCATCCAGGACAGCTACGAGCAGTACTTC. Translated: CASTIQDSYEQYF.

This rearrangement joins TRBV4-3 to TRBJ2-7, with 11 bases fitting TRBD2. This CDR3 is 15 amino acids long. The germline CDR1 and CDR2 sequences are LGHNA and YSLEER. The V and J ends lost 4 bases and 2 bases, in that order; junction bases with no gene match: 4. The CDR3 sequence is CASSPGTSGTYEQYF. As DNA, the CDR3 is TGCGCCAGCAGCCCCGGGACTAGCGGCACCTACGAGCAGTACTTC.

The chain combines TRBV6-4 with TRBJ2-3; possible D gene TRBD1, 6 bases. V was trimmed by 0 bases and J by 0 bases, leaving 10 bases between them. CDR1 is MRHNA, CDR2 SNTAGT, per germline. This CDR3 region has 16 residues. The CDR3 region has the DNA TGTGCCAGCAGTGACTCCCCGGGACAAAGCACAGATACGCAGTATTTT. It translates to CASSDSPGQSTDTQYF.

The chain couples TRBV10-1 to TRBJ2-7; tentative D call: TRBD2 (6 bases). Germline CDR1 is WNHNN and CDR2 is SYGVQD (reference sequence). The germline V and J ends were trimmed by 6 bases and 9 bases, with 12 bases remaining between them. The CDR3 has 11 amino acids. DNA of the CDR3: TGCGCCAGCAGCGGGACTGCAGGGCAGTACTTC. This codes for CASSGTAGQYF.